The 24 T cell receptor beta chains below all came from one sample that was sequenced in a study of monozygotic twins with inflammatory bowel disease. TCRdb reprocessed the 5' RACE reads, keeping one entry per CDR3 protein, no DNA. Recorded for this sample: about 450,000 distinct CDR3 sequences. Sequencing was performed on blood. The source of these receptors is a human donor with ulcerative colitis or Crohn's disease, or a healthy co-twin of an affected twin (not recorded which).

The chain employs TRBV10-3 and TRBJ1-4. Per germline, CDR1 ENHRY and CDR2 SYGVKD. This CDR3 is built from 13 residues. CDR3 region: CATRFGREEKLFF.

The chain uses TRBV14 and TRBJ2-1; the TRBD1 assignment by TCRdb is unverifiable without DNA. CDR3 length: 16 residues. The germline gives CDR1 SGHDN, CDR2 FVKESK. The chain's CDR3 is CASSQAGETTYNEQFF.

The chain recombines TRBV5-5 with TRBJ2-2; TCRdb designates TRBD1, a call that cannot be tested without DNA. The CDR3 runs to 14 residues. From germline, CDR1 is SGHKS and CDR2 YYEKEE (reference sequence). The CDR3 here is CASSLQGSAGELFF.

The chain recombines TRBV7-2 with TRBJ2-7; no DNA is available, so the TRBD2 call from TCRdb remains unchecked. The CDR3 is 14 residues long. Germline CDR1 reads SGHTA; CDR2 reads FQGNSA. The chain's CDR3 is CASSLGGAERVEYF.

The V call is TRBV9, the J call TRBJ1-4; TCRdb proposes TRBD1, but this gene call is untestable without DNA. The CDR3 totals 16 residues. The germline V gene encodes CDR1 SGDLS and CDR2 YYNGEE. CDR3 in amino acids: CASSVSPGQEFEKLFF.

V is TRBV4-3 and J is TRBJ2-7. The CDR3 extends over 15 amino acids. CDR1 and CDR2 (germline): LGHNA, YSLEER. The chain's CDR3 is CASSPRTDGSYEQYF.

This chain joins TRBV7-2 and TRBJ2-4. Germline CDR1 and CDR2: SGHTA and FQGNSA. This CDR3 contains 13 residues. CDR3 sequence reads: CASSLPILNIQYF.

V is TRBV15 and J is TRBJ1-1; TCRdb names TRBD1, which stays unverified in the absence of DNA. The CDR3 has 15 residues. Germline V lookup: CDR1 LNHNV, CDR2 YYDKDF (reference sequence). The CDR3 spells CATSTRTELDTEAFF.

This CDR3 is CASSLEGGSKPQHF. The chain links TRBV5-5 to TRBJ1-5; TCRdb calls TRBD1, which cannot be checked without DNA. The CDR3 contains 14 residues. CDR1 SGHKS and CDR2 YYEKEE come from the germline V gene (reference sequence).

The chain recombines TRBV3-1 with TRBJ2-7. The length of the CDR3 is 13 residues. Germline V gene data show CDR1 as LGHDT and CDR2 as YNNKEL (reference sequence). CDR3 sequence: CASSRDTLYEQYF.

The chain has TRBV20-1 and TRBJ1-1; lacking DNA, the TRBD1 call made by TCRdb goes unchecked. The germline CDR1 and CDR2 sequences are DFQATT and SNEGSKA (reference sequence). The CDR3 has 13 amino acids. CDR3 in amino acids: CSASGQVNTEAFF.

The chain couples TRBV5-1 to TRBJ2-7; TCRdb's assignment of TRBD1 cannot be checked, as there is no DNA. CDR3 length: 16 residues. The germline gives CDR1 SGHRS, CDR2 YFSETQ. The CDR3 loop is CASSRAGGQVAYEQYF.

This chain links TRBV5-4 with TRBJ2-3. Germline lookup yields CDR1 SGHNT and CDR2 YYREEE (reference sequence). This CDR3 is built from 15 residues. Here the CDR3 reads CASSSQQDPTDTQYF.

The gene calls are TRBV9 and TRBJ2-7; TCRdb reports TRBD1, a call that lacks DNA to check it against. The CDR3 has 14 amino acids. CDR1 is SGDLS, CDR2 YYNGEE, per germline. The CDR3 sequence is CASSAGALGYEQYF.

V is TRBV5-1 and J is TRBJ2-1. Looked up from germline, CDR1 is SGHRS and CDR2 is YFSETQ. The CDR3 length is 14 residues. The CDR3 spells CASSLVQRNNEQFF.

The chain carries TRBV4-2 and TRBJ2-7; TCRdb designates TRBD1, a call that cannot be tested without DNA. CDR1 LGHNA and CDR2 YNFKEQ come from the germline V gene. The CDR3 runs to 14 residues. The CDR3 sequence: CASSQGWTGDEQYF.

The chain combines TRBV11-2 with TRBJ2-3; TCRdb outputs TRBD2, but without DNA this stays unchecked. CDR1 is SGHAT and CDR2 is FQNNGV in the germline V gene. This CDR3 region has 16 residues. The CDR3 sequence: CASSLLSGGGTDTQYF.

The V call is TRBV7-2, the J call TRBJ2-3; absent DNA, TCRdb's TRBD1 call cannot be checked. The CDR3 sequence is 15 residues long. Germline V gives CDR1 SGHTA, CDR2 FQGNSA. CDR3: CASSFTGGYTDTQYF.

The chain joins TRBV12-3 or TRBV12-4 to TRBJ2-5; lacking DNA, the TRBD1 call made by TCRdb goes unchecked. The CDR3 runs to 13 residues. CDR3 protein: CASRDNFQETQYF.

The V gene is TRBV3-1, the J gene TRBJ1-1; the TCRdb D gene call, TRBD1, has no DNA to confirm it. Germline V gene sequence: CDR1 LGHDT, CDR2 YNNKEL (reference sequence). CDR3 length: 14 amino acids. The CDR3 here is CASSQDYRATEAFF.

The chain couples TRBV2 to TRBJ1-5; TCRdb selects TRBD1, and the lack of DNA leaves this call unchecked. This CDR3 region has 16 residues. Per the germline V gene, CDR1 is SNHLY and CDR2 is FYNNEI. CDR3 amino acids: CASSITSGQGNQPQHF.

The chain links TRBV7-2 to TRBJ2-5; TCRdb reports TRBD2, a call that lacks DNA to check it against. CDR1 and CDR2 (germline): SGHTA, FQGNSA. This CDR3 has 13 residues. The CDR3: CAGSRDFQETQYF.

The chain joins TRBV19 to TRBJ2-1. The CDR3 length is 17 residues. Germline V lookup: CDR1 LNHDA, CDR2 SQIVND (reference sequence). CDR3 region: CASSIGRLASSYNEQFF.

The chain uses TRBV12-3 or TRBV12-4 and TRBJ2-2; with no DNA, the TCRdb D assignment of TRBD2 cannot be verified. The CDR3 consists of 16 residues. CDR3: CASRPTSGSNTGELFF.